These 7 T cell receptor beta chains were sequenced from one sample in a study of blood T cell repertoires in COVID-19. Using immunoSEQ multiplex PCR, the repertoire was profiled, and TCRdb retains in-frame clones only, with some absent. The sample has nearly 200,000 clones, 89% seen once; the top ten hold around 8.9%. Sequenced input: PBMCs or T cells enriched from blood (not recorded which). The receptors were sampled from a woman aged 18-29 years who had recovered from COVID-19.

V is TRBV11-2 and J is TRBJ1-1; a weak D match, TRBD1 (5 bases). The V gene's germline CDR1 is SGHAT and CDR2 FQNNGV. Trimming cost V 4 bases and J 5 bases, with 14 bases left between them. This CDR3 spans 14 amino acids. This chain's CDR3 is CASSSPQGGTEAFF. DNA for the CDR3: TGTGCCAGCAGCTCACCTCAGGGAGGAACTGAAGCTTTCTTT.

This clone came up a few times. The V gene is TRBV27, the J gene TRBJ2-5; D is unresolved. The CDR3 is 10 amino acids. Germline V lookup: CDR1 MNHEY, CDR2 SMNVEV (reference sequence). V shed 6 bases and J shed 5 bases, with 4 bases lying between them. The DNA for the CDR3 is TGTGCCAGCAGGAGGGAGACCCAGTACTTC. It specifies CASRRETQYF.

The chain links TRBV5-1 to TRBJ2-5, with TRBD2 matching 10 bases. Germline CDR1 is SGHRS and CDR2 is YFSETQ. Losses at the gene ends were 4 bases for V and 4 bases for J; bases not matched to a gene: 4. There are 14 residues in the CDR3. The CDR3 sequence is CASSPLAGAETQYF. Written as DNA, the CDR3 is TGCGCCAGCAGCCCCCTAGCGGGGGCAGAGACCCAGTACTTC.

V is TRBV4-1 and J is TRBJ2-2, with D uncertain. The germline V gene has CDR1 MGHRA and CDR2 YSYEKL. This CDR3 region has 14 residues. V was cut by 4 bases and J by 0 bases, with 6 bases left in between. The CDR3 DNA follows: TGCGCCAGCAGCCGTACAGCGAACACCGGGGAGCTGTTTTTT. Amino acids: CASSRTANTGELFF.

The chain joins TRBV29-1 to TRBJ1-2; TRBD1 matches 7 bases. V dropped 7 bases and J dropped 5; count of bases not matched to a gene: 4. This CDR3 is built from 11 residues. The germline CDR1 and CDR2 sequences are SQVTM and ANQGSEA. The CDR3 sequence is CSASGGYGYTF. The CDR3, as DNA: TGCAGCGCCTCAGGGGGTTATGGCTACACCTTC.

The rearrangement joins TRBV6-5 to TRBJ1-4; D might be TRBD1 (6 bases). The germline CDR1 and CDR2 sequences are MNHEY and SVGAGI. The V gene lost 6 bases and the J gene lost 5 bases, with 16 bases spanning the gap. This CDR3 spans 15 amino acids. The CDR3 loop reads CASSKRGGPNEKLFF. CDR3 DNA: TGTGCCAGCAGCAAAAGGGGGGGACCAAATGAAAAACTGTTTTTT.

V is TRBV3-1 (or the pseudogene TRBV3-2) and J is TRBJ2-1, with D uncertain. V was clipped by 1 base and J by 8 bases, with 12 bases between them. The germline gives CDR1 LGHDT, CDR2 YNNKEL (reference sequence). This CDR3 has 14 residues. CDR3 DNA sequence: TGTGCCAGCAGCCAAGCTGAACAGTTGGATGAGCAGTTCTTC. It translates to CASSQAEQLDEQFF.